The 6 T cell receptor beta chains presented below share a single source sample, sequenced in a study of control samples from healthy donors and cancer patients. Data came from immunoSEQ multiplex PCR; TCRdb stores just in-frame clones and leaves some out. The sample has around 30,000 clones, roughly 95% seen once; the top ten hold around 6.3%. The sequencing input was blood. The receptors shown here come from a man in his 60s in good health.

The chain links TRBV18 to TRBJ1-1; D is ambiguous. Trimming removed 2 bases from V and 3 bases from J, with 7 bases in between. The germline V gene has CDR1 KGHSH and CDR2 LQKENI. This CDR3 is built from 13 residues. In nucleotides, the CDR3 is TGTGCCAGCTCACCAAGTCCGTACACTGAAGCTTTCTTT. This translates into CASSPSPYTEAFF. Variable domain in full (rest from reference TRBV18 and TRBJ1-1): NAGVMQNPRHLVRRRGQEARLRCSPMKGHSHVYWYRQLPEEGLKFMVYLQKENIIDESGMPKERFSAEFPKEGPSILRIQQVVRGDSAAYFCASSPSPYTEAFFGQGTRLTVV.

V gene TRBV7-2 combines with J gene TRBJ1-5; D is unclear. The CDR3 has 15 residues. Trimming removed 3 bases from V and 2 bases from J, with 11 bases in between. CDR1 and CDR2 from the germline V gene are SGHTA and FQGNSA. CDR3 sequence reads: CASSFLGWGNQPQHF. The CDR3 DNA reads as TGTGCCAGCAGCTTCCTCGGATGGGGCAATCAGCCCCAGCATTTT.

CDR3 amino acids: CASSPGQRSGGGPQHF. The CDR3 DNA reads as TGTGCCAGCAGTCCTGGACAGAGGAGTGGAGGAGGACCCCAGCATTTT. The rearrangement uses TRBV7-2 and TRBJ1-5; D might be TRBD1 (6 bases). The germline V and J ends were trimmed by 6 bases and 10 bases, with 25 bases remaining between them. Germline values: CDR1 SGHTA, CDR2 FQGNSA. The CDR3 loop spans 16 amino acids.

The chain couples TRBV6-4 to TRBJ2-3; D is uncertain. The length of the CDR3 is 16 residues. In germline, CDR1 is MRHNA, CDR2 SNTAGT. Trimming cost V 0 bases and J 9 bases, with 19 bases left between them. The CDR3 sequence: CASSDSNFREQRTQYF. The DNA of the CDR3 is TGTGCCAGCAGTGACTCGAATTTTAGGGAACAGCGCACGCAGTATTTT.

This clone has just one count. This CDR3 is CASSSPRRYKGYTF. Written as DNA, the CDR3 is TGTGCCAGCAGCTCCCCTCGCCGTTATAAGGGCTACACCTTC. The rearrangement uses TRBV11-2 and TRBJ1-2; unclear D gene. The CDR3 totals 14 residues. V was trimmed by 4 bases and J by 8 bases, leaving 17 bases between them. Per the germline V gene, CDR1 is SGHAT and CDR2 is FQNNGV.

CDR3 sequence reads: CASSAHYRGEFNEQFF. The CDR3, as DNA: TGTGCCAGCAGCGCCCACTACCGGGGGGAGTTCAATGAGCAGTTCTTC. J is TRBJ2-1 and V is TRBV7-2; 7 bases are a match to TRBD2. The CDR3 has 16 amino acids. Germline trimming cut 5 bases from V and 6 bases from J; bases unmatched to any gene: 13. The germline CDR1 and CDR2 sequences are SGHTA and FQGNSA.